Presented here are 2 T cell receptor beta chains from one specimen sequenced in a study of blood T cell repertoires in COVID-19. Only in-frame clones appear in the TCRdb table, and some are missing; sequencing was by immunoSEQ multiplex PCR. The table has 300,000 to 400,000 clones, around nine tenths seen once. The sample comprised PBMCs or T cells enriched from blood (not recorded which). The source of these receptors is a man under 40 who had recovered from COVID-19.

The rearrangement links TRBV5-1 to TRBJ1-1, with 7 positions matching TRBD1. The CDR3 spans 14 residues. V gave up 4 bases and J gave up 5 bases; unmatched junction bases: 8. Germline values: CDR1 SGHRS, CDR2 YFSETQ. The CDR3 reads CASSRQGVGTEAFF. CDR3 in DNA: TGCGCCAGCAGCCGACAGGGAGTGGGGACTGAAGCTTTCTTT.

V gene TRBV9 combines with J gene TRBJ2-1; weak D call: TRBD1 (6 bases). Germline CDR1 reads SGDLS; CDR2 reads YYNGEE. Trimming took off 0 bases at V and 9 bases at J, with 10 bases between the two ends. The CDR3 extends over 13 amino acids. DNA of the CDR3: TGTGCCAGCAGCGTAGGGGGGCACGGTGAGCAGTTCTTC. Its translation: CASSVGGHGEQFF.